A single sample is the source of the 20 T cell receptor beta chains below, sequenced in a study of blood T cell repertoires in COVID-19. The data were produced by immunoSEQ multiplex PCR, yet TCRdb's version contains in-frame clones alone and is incomplete. Of about 150,000 clones in the sample, about three quarters were seen once. Sequencing used peripheral blood. The receptors were sampled from a man aged 80 or over with acute or convalescent COVID-19.

Here the CDR3 DNA reads TGCGCCAGCAGCTTTTCAACTCGTCAAGAGACCCAGTACTTC. Translation: CASSFSTRQETQYF. V and J are TRBV5-1 and TRBJ2-5; D remains unclear. Trimming removed 2 bases at V and 2 bases at J, with 10 bases between. The CDR3 loop spans 14 amino acids. CDR1 and CDR2 (germline): SGHRS, YFSETQ.

This rearrangement joins TRBV4-1 to TRBJ2-3; 9 nucleotides align to TRBD1. Germline V gene lookup returns CDR1 MGHRA and CDR2 YSYEKL. The V and J ends lost 3 bases and 7 bases, in that order; junction bases with no gene match: 26. CDR3 size: 21 residues. The CDR3 region is CASSQVAPGTGHSQTQNTQYF. The CDR3 DNA sequence: TGCGCCAGCAGCCAGGTTGCTCCAGGGACAGGGCATTCCCAGACCCAAAATACGCAGTATTTT.

In nucleotides, the CDR3 is TGTGCCACCAGCAACGACAGGGATTACAATGAGCAGTTCTTC. It encodes CATSNDRDYNEQFF. V usage is TRBV24-1 and J usage is TRBJ2-1, with 7 bases aligning to TRBD1. The CDR3 runs 14 residues. V gave up 7 bases and J gave up 4 bases; unmatched junction bases: 6. The germline CDR1 and CDR2 sequences are KGHDR and SFDVKD.

J is TRBJ2-7 and V is TRBV18; 9 nucleotides line up with TRBD2. The CDR3 runs to 14 residues. The germline CDR1 and CDR2 sequences are KGHSH and LQKENI. V was clipped by 6 bases and J by 7 bases; unmatched bases: 10. The CDR3 loop is CASSMKRGDGEQYF. The CDR3 nucleotides read TGTGCCAGCTCGATGAAGCGGGGGGACGGGGAGCAGTACTTC.

The V gene is TRBV27, the J gene TRBJ1-5; a possible D gene is TRBD1 (6 bases). Trimming cost V 6 bases and J 6 bases, with 12 bases left between them. The germline V gene encodes CDR1 MNHEY and CDR2 SMNVEV (reference sequence). CDR3 length: 13 residues. The CDR3 loop is CASSVIQGQPQHF. CDR3 in DNA: TGTGCCAGCAGCGTGATACAGGGTCAGCCCCAGCATTTT.

The chain combines TRBV4-1 with TRBJ2-7, with D possibly matching TRBD2 (5 bases). The V gene's germline CDR1 is MGHRA and CDR2 YSYEKL. This CDR3 spans 12 amino acids. Trimming pared 0 bases from V and 9 bases from J, leaving 9 bases between. The CDR3 sequence is CASSQEFGGQYF. The DNA of the CDR3 is TGCGCCAGCAGCCAAGAATTTGGAGGGCAGTACTTC.

There are a few counts of this clone. V usage is TRBV3-1 (or the pseudogene TRBV3-2) and J usage is TRBJ2-1; D perhaps matches TRBD2 (7 bases). Per the germline V gene, CDR1 is LGHDT and CDR2 is YNNKEL (reference sequence). The V gene lost 0 bases and the J gene lost 8 bases, with 11 bases spanning the gap. The CDR3 runs 14 residues. CDR3 nucleotide sequence: TGTGCCAGCAGCCAAGATATCGGGGGGCATGAGCAGTTCTTC. Translation gives CASSQDIGGHEQFF.

This clone was seen once. The V and J genes are TRBV15 and TRBJ1-5; D is perhaps TRBD1 (6 bases). V was cut by 4 bases and J by 2 bases, with 9 bases left in between. The CDR3 length is 14 residues. Per the germline V gene, CDR1 is LNHNV and CDR2 is YYDKDF (reference sequence). In nucleotides, the CDR3 is TGTGCCACCAGCAACAGGGTGGGCAATCAGCCCCAGCATTTT. Protein: CATSNRVGNQPQHF.

The chain couples TRBV10-3 to TRBJ1-5, with 7 bases lining up with TRBD1. The CDR3 loop spans 13 amino acids. The V gene's germline CDR1 is ENHRY and CDR2 SYGVKD. The trim removed 8 bases at V and 0 bases at J, leaving 1 base unmatched. The DNA of the CDR3 is TGTGCCATCTGGGACAGTAGCAATCAGCCCCAGCATTTT. As protein: CAIWDSSNQPQHF.

This clone was detected many times. This sequence joins TRBV5-1 and TRBJ1-4; no reliable D call. The V gene's germline CDR1 is SGHRS and CDR2 YFSETQ. V lost 3 bases to trimming and J lost 8 bases, with 14 bases between them. The CDR3 contains 14 residues. CDR3 coding DNA: TGCGCCAGCAGCTCCTATTTGCCCAAAGAAAAACTGTTTTTT. Translation: CASSSYLPKEKLFF.

J is TRBJ1-2 and V is TRBV18; D unclear. Trimming cost V 2 bases and J 3 bases, with 13 bases left between them. The germline CDR1 and CDR2 sequences are KGHSH and LQKENI. This CDR3 contains 15 residues. The CDR3 sequence: CASSPTRTDDYGYTF. The CDR3 DNA sequence: TGTGCCAGCTCACCAACGCGAACAGACGACTATGGCTACACCTTC. The whole variable domain, remainder taken from reference TRBV18 and TRBJ1-2, is NAGVMQNPRHLVRRRGQEARLRCSPMKGHSHVYWYRQLPEEGLKFMVYLQKENIIDESGMPKERFSAEFPKEGPSILRIQQVVRGDSAAYFCASSPTRTDDYGYTFGSGTRLTVV.

J is TRBJ2-4 and V is TRBV28; D is possibly TRBD2 (5 bases). Trimming cost V 5 bases and J 5 bases, with 13 bases left between them. The CDR3 consists of 14 residues. The V gene's germline CDR1 is MDHEN and CDR2 SYDVKM. The CDR3 here is CASSPPGLENIQYF. The CDR3 DNA reads as TGTGCCAGCAGTCCACCAGGACTGGAAAACATTCAGTACTTC.

CDR3 region: CATAPGTGAVETQYF. As DNA, the CDR3 is TGTGCCACCGCTCCCGGGACAGGGGCCGTGGAGACCCAGTACTTC. This sequence joins TRBV27 and TRBJ2-5; 10 bases line up with TRBD1. CDR3 length: 15 residues. From germline, CDR1 is MNHEY and CDR2 SMNVEV (reference sequence). The V segment lost 10 bases and the J segment 5 bases; nucleotides outside the gene matches: 13.

This chain links TRBV6-5 with TRBJ2-1; D is undetermined. Germline V gene sequence: CDR1 MNHEY, CDR2 SVGAGI. CDR3 length: 13 residues. Trimming stripped 6 bases from V and 6 bases from J, with 12 bases between. The CDR3 DNA follows: TGTGCCAGCAGATCGCCTAGAGGCAATGAGCAGTTCTTC. Encoded protein: CASRSPRGNEQFF.

The J gene is TRBJ2-1, the V gene TRBV5-1; TRBD2 matches 8 bases. The ends lost 5 bases at V and 0 bases at J; junction bases unmatched: 4. The CDR3 has 15 amino acids. Germline V gene lookup returns CDR1 SGHRS and CDR2 YFSETQ. This CDR3 reads CASRTGTSSYNEQFF. CDR3 nucleotides: TGCGCCAGCAGGACCGGGACTAGCTCCTACAATGAGCAGTTCTTC.

This rearrangement joins TRBV5-6 to TRBJ1-1, with a tentative D call TRBD1 (6 bases). Germline loops: CDR1 SGHDT, CDR2 YYEEEE. V was pared by 4 bases and J by 6 bases, with 10 bases between. CDR3 length: 12 amino acids. For the CDR3, the DNA is TGTGCCAGCAGCCACAGGGTCGCTGAAGCTTTCTTT. Amino acid sequence: CASSHRVAEAFF.

The chain employs TRBV6-2 or TRBV6-3 and TRBJ2-2; 12 bases are shared with TRBD2. Germline V lookup: CDR1 MNHEY, CDR2 SVGEGT. The CDR3 spans 16 residues. With V trimmed by 5 bases and J by 7 bases, 8 bases remained unmatched. The CDR3, as DNA: TGTGCCAGCAGTATCCGGACTAGCGGGGTTGTCGGGGAGCTGTTTTTT. This codes for CASSIRTSGVVGELFF.

On this clone itself: One end of the junction fails to match germline, which may point to a read error. The chain uses TRBV20-1 and TRBJ1-2; D not resolved. From germline, CDR1 is DFQATT and CDR2 SNEGSKA (reference sequence). CDR3 length equals 11 residues. As DNA, the CDR3 is TGCAGTGCTAGAGATCTGTATAGCCATAACTTC. Protein sequence: CSARDLYSHNF.

In this sample, this clone turned up a few times. This chain joins TRBV2 and TRBJ1-6; D gene ambiguous. The CDR3 is 12 residues long. Germline V gives CDR1 SNHLY, CDR2 FYNNEI. Between the trimmed V and J ends, which lost 6 bases and 8 bases, there was a span of 8 bases. The chain's CDR3 is CASSPEDSPLHF. CDR3 nucleotide sequence: TGTGCCAGCAGCCCGGAGGATTCACCCCTCCACTTT.

The chain links TRBV28 to TRBJ1-1; TRBD1 is a possible D gene (5 bases). V was trimmed by 4 bases and J by 4 bases, leaving 13 bases between them. The germline V gene has CDR1 MDHEN and CDR2 SYDVKM. The CDR3 length is 14 residues. The CDR3 sequence: CASSYQLRGTEAFF. CDR3 coding DNA: TGTGCCAGCAGTTATCAGCTTAGGGGCACTGAAGCTTTCTTT.